This section outlines one T cell receptor (beta chain) sequence together with its context. Antigen: not known. TCRdb reanalysed the RT-PCR reads using MiXCR and keeps one entry per CDR3 protein. This table holds over 400,000 distinct CDR3 sequences, 9.5% to 13% found once. The data were taken from a study of response to subunit inactivated influenza vaccine. Broader study findings: Authors suggested each seasonal flu vaccination may recruit only limited numbers of new T cells.

The CDR3 consists of 13 residues. V lost 2 bases and J lost 7, with 12 bases in between. The chain has TRBV12-3 or TRBV12-4 and TRBJ2-7; a possible D gene is TRBD2 (7 bases). The TCR originated in a man in his fifties who received an inactivated influenza vaccine. The material sequenced was PBMCs from blood, taken more than 35 days after vaccination. In nucleotides, the CDR3 is TGTGCCAGCAGTTTACGAGGGGGGGGGGAGCAGTACTTC. Translated, it gives CASSLRGGGEQYF.